This is a list of T cell receptor beta chains from one sample in a study of blood T cell repertoires in COVID-19. Repertoires were generated with immunoSEQ multiplex PCR, while TCRdb's copy carries only in-frame clones and drops some. The data contain around 70,000 clones, 70% to 75% of them seen just once; the ten biggest clones take up 20% to 25%. Sequences were obtained from peripheral blood. The receptors stem from a man between 65 and 80 years old with acute or convalescent COVID-19. Both conserved end residues are part of each CDR3. The D gene is left open where the match is weak. The size of a clone is reported for some rows only, either as once, few or many, or as a class for expanded clones.

D gene	V gene	J gene	clone size	CDR3 protein	CDR3 DNA
TRBD1	TRBV19	TRBJ1-1	.	CATQDRTNTEAFF	TGTGCCACCCAGGACAGGACGAACACTGAAGCTTTCTTT
.	TRBV5-1	TRBJ2-7	.	CASSLDSTSSSYEQYF	TGCGCCAGCAGCTTGGATAGCACGTCAAGCTCCTACGAGCAGTACTTC
TRBD2	TRBV4-3	TRBJ2-1	.	CASSQVGGLEVFF	TGCGCCAGCAGCCAAGTAGGAGGACTAGAGGTGTTCTTC
TRBD1	TRBV7-3	TRBJ2-2	.	CASSSDRSRTGELFF	TGTGCCAGCAGCTCGGACAGGTCCCGCACCGGGGAGCTGTTTTTT
.	TRBV6-5	TRBJ2-7	.	CASSYKAEQYF	TGTGCCAGCAGTTACAAAGCCGAGCAGTACTTC
.	TRBV27	TRBJ2-7	few	CASSFTGLSYEQYF	TGTGCCAGCAGTTTCACAGGGCTCAGCTACGAGCAGTACTTC
TRBD2	TRBV2	TRBJ2-1	.	CASTIRDTWEGKFF	TGTGCCAGCACGATCCGAGACACTTGGGAGGGGAAGTTCTTC
.	TRBV18	TRBJ2-7	many	CASSPRTGRPSYEQYF	TGTGCCAGCTCACCCCGGACTGGGAGACCCTCCTACGAGCAGTACTTC
TRBD2	TRBV6-6	TRBJ2-1	.	CASSYGLALDYDEQFF	TGTGCCAGCAGTTACGGACTAGCGTTAGATTACGATGAGCAGTTCTTC
.	TRBV9	TRBJ2-2	.	CASSPQRVVYTGELFF	TGTGCCAGCAGCCCCCAGAGGGTGGTGTACACCGGGGAGCTGTTTTTT
TRBD2	TRBV5-4	TRBJ2-1	.	CASSLSGGSYNEQFF	TGTGCCAGCAGCCTGAGCGGGGGCTCCTACAATGAGCAGTTCTTC
.	TRBV5-1	TRBJ2-5	.	CASSFPAGTVKETQYF	TGCGCCAGCAGCTTCCCGGCGGGGACAGTTAAGGAGACCCAGTACTTC
TRBD1	TRBV19	TRBJ1-5	few	CASSLVGQGNQPQHF	TGTGCCAGTAGTTTGGTAGGACAGGGCAATCAGCCCCAGCATTTT
TRBD2	TRBV7-8	TRBJ2-7	.	CASSPRTSGPYEQYF	TGTGCCAGCAGCCCCCGGACTAGCGGCCCCTACGAGCAGTACTTC
.	TRBV18	TRBJ1-1	.	CASSPFRDSGNTEAFF	TGTGCCAGCTCACCGTTCCGGGACTCTGGGAACACTGAAGCTTTCTTT
TRBD1	TRBV28	TRBJ2-4	.	CASSQVLGQIAKNIQYF	TGTGCCAGCAGTCAAGTTTTGGGACAGATAGCCAAAAACATTCAGTACTTC
.	TRBV29-1	TRBJ2-4	.	CSVEDRGLLKNIQYF	TGCAGCGTTGAAGATCGTGGACTATTGAAAAACATTCAGTACTTC
.	TRBV6-2/TRBV6-3	TRBJ2-5	.	CASSYWPREETQYF	TGTGCCAGCAGTTACTGGCCTAGAGAAGAGACCCAGTACTTC
.	TRBV24-1	TRBJ1-2	.	CATSDPWTDNYGYTF	TGTGCCACCAGTGATCCTTGGACAGATAACTATGGCTACACCTTC
TRBD2	TRBV27	TRBJ2-7	.	CASSLTPGLVYEQYF	TGTGCCAGCAGCCTTACACCGGGACTAGTTTACGAGCAGTACTTC
.	TRBV18	TRBJ1-4	.	CASSPWAIATNEKLFF	TGTGCCAGCTCACCTTGGGCCATTGCAACTAATGAAAAACTGTTTTTT
TRBD2	TRBV7-9	TRBJ2-5	few	CASSLGTTPQETQYF	TGTGCCAGCAGCTTGGGGACTACACCCCAAGAGACCCAGTACTTC
.	TRBV6-6	TRBJ1-1	.	CASSPNGVGTEAFF	TGTGCCAGCAGCCCCAACGGAGTGGGCACTGAAGCTTTCTTT
.	TRBV28	TRBJ1-5	.	CASSFGTLSNQPQHF	TGTGCCAGCAGTTTCGGGACACTCAGCAATCAGCCCCAGCATTTT
TRBD2	TRBV29-1	TRBJ2-7	.	CSVEGGGSSDEQYF	TGCAGCGTTGAAGGGGGCGGGAGCAGCGACGAGCAGTACTTC
TRBD1	TRBV27	TRBJ2-7	.	CASSAGQVYEQYF	TGTGCCAGCAGTGCCGGACAGGTCTACGAGCAGTACTTC
.	TRBV7-9	TRBJ1-6	.	CASSLVAYNSPLHF	TGTGCCAGCAGCTTAGTAGCCTATAATTCACCCCTCCACTTT
TRBD2	TRBV19	TRBJ2-1	.	CASSNPRGLAGGSNNEQFF	TGTGCCAGTAGTAACCCCCGGGGACTAGCGGGAGGCTCTAACAATGAGCAGTTCTTC
.	TRBV6-5	TRBJ2-7	.	CASSYEGGVGYEQYF	TGTGCCAGCAGTTACGAGGGTGGAGTAGGGTACGAGCAGTACTTC
.	TRBV7-2	TRBJ1-4	.	CASSWGGGDEKLFF	TGTGCCAGCAGCTGGGGCGGGGGAGATGAAAAACTGTTTTTT
TRBD2	TRBV3-1/TRBV3-2	TRBJ2-1	.	CASSQGGSGTYEQFF	TGTGCCAGCAGCCAAGGGGGTAGCGGGACTTATGAGCAGTTCTTC
.	TRBV6-2/TRBV6-3	TRBJ2-7	.	CASSYLARYYEQYF	TGTGCCAGCAGTTACCTAGCCAGGTACTACGAGCAGTACTTC
.	TRBV5-4	TRBJ2-2	.	CASSLAGRENTGELFF	TGTGCCAGCAGCTTGGCGGGGCGGGAAAACACCGGGGAGCTGTTTTTT
TRBD1	TRBV4-3	TRBJ2-3	.	CASSQEVDRGYTQYF	TGCGCCAGCAGCCAAGAAGTAGACAGGGGGTATACGCAGTATTTT
.	TRBV4-1	TRBJ2-7	few	CASSQGLAYEQYF	TGCGCCAGCAGCCAAGGTCTAGCATACGAGCAGTACTTC
TRBD2	TRBV4-1	TRBJ2-2	few	CASSLGPTSGSPAGELFF	TGCGCCAGCAGCTTAGGACCTACTAGCGGGAGTCCAGCCGGGGAGCTGTTTTTT
.	TRBV5-1	TRBJ2-7	.	CASSLDGRGYEQYF	TGCGCCAGCAGCTTGGACGGCAGGGGCTACGAGCAGTACTTC